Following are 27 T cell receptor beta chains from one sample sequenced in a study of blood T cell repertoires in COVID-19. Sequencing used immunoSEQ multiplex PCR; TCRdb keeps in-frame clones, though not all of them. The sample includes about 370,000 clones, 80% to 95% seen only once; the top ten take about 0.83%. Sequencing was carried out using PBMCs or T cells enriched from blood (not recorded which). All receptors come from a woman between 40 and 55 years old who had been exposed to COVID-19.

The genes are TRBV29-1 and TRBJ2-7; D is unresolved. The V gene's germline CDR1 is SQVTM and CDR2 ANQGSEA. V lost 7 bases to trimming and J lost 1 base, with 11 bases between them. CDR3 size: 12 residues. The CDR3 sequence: CSAAGESYEQYF. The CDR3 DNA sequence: TGCAGCGCCGCCGGAGAGTCCTACGAGCAGTACTTC.

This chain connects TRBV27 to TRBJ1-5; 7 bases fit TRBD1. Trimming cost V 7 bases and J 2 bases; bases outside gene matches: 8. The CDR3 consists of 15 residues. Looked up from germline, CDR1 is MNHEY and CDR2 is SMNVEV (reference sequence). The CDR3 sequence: CASKGRQGGNQPQHF. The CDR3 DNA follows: TGTGCCAGCAAGGGTCGACAGGGAGGCAATCAGCCCCAGCATTTT.

CDR3: CAWSVRQGLNEKLFF. The DNA for the CDR3 is TGTGCCTGGAGTGTACGACAGGGGCTAAATGAAAAACTGTTTTTT. The rearrangement links TRBV30 to TRBJ1-4, with 8 bases identical to TRBD1. In germline, CDR1 is GTSNPN, CDR2 SVGIG (reference sequence). Germline trimming cut 0 bases from V and 5 bases from J; bases unmatched to any gene: 5. The CDR3 spans 15 residues.

CDR3 amino acids: CASIRGNHEQYF. The CDR3 bases are TGTGCCAGCATCAGGGGGAACCACGAGCAGTACTTC. This chain connects TRBV6-5 to TRBJ2-7, with 7 positions matching TRBD1. J lost 5 bases, V lost 7 bases, and 5 bases had no gene match. The CDR3 is 12 residues long. Germline CDR1 is MNHEY and CDR2 is SVGAGI.

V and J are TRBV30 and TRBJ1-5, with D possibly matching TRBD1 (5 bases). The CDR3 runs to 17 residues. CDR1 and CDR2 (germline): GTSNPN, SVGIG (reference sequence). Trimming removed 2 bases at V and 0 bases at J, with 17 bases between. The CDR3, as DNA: TGTGCCTGGAGTTATCCGACCCCGGGACTTAGCAATCAGCCCCAGCATTTT. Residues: CAWSYPTPGLSNQPQHF.

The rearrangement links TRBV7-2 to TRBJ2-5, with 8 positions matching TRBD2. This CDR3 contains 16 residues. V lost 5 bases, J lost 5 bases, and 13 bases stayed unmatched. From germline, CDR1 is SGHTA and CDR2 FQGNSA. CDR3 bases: TGTGCCAGCAGCCCCGGGTGGCGGGAGGCCGGGGAGACCCAGTACTTC. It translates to CASSPGWREAGETQYF.

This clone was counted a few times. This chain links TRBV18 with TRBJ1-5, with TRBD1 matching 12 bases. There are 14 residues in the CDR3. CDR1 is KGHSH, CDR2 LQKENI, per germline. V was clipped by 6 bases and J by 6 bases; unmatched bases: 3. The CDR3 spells CASSGTGGGQPQHF. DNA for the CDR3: TGTGCCAGCTCCGGGACAGGGGGCGGTCAGCCCCAGCATTTT.

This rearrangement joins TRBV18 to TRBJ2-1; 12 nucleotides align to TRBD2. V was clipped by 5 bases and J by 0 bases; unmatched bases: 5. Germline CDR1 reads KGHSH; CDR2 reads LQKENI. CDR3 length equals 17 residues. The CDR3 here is CASSATSGGSSYNEQFF. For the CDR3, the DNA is TGTGCCAGCTCAGCTACTAGCGGGGGGAGCTCCTACAATGAGCAGTTCTTC.

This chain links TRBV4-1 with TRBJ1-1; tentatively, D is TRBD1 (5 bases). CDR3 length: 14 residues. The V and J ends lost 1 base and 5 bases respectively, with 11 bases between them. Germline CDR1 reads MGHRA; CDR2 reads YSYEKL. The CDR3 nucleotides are TGCGCCAGCAGCCAAGGGGGGGAGGGGACTGAAGCTTTCTTT. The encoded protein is CASSQGGEGTEAFF.

In DNA, the CDR3 is TGCAGCGTTGATTCACAAACAGGGGGAGTGAACACTGAAGCTTTCTTT. This codes for CSVDSQTGGVNTEAFF. This chain connects TRBV29-1 to TRBJ1-1, with 8 positions matching TRBD1. With 3 bases clipped from V and 0 bases from J, the junction kept 9 bases outside the gene matches. This CDR3 is built from 16 residues. Germline values: CDR1 SQVTM, CDR2 ANQGSEA.

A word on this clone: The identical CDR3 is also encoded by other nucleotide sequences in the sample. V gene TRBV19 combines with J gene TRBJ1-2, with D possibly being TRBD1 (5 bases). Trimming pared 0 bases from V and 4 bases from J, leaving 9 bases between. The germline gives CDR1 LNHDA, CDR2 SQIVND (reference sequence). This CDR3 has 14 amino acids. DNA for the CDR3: TGTGCCAGTAGTATAGATCGTCAGGGCTATGGCTACACCTTC. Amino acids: CASSIDRQGYGYTF.

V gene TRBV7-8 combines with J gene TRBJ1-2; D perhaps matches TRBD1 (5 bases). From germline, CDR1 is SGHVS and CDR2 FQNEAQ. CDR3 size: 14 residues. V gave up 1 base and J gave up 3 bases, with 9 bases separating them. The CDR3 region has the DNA TGTGCCAGCAGCTTAGAGACAGAATACTATGGCTACACCTTC. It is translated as CASSLETEYYGYTF. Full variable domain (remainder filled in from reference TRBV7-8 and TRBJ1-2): GAGVSQSPRYKVAKRGQDVALRCDPISGHVSLFWYQQALGQGPEFLTYFQNEAQLDKSGLPSDRFFAERPEGSVSTLKIQRTQQEDSAVYLCASSLETEYYGYTFGSGTRLTVV.

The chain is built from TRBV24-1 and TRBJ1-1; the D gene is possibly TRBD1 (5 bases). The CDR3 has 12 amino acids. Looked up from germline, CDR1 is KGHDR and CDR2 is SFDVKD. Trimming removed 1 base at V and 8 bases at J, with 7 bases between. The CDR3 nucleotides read TGTGCCACCAGTGATTTCGGACAAGAAGCTTTCTTT. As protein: CATSDFGQEAFF.

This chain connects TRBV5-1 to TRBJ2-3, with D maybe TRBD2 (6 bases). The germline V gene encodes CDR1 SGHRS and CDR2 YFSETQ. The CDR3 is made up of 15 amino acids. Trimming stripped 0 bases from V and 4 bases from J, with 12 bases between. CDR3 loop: CASSLASGRADTQYF. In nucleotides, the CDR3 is TGCGCCAGCAGCTTGGCCTCCGGGAGAGCAGATACGCAGTATTTT.

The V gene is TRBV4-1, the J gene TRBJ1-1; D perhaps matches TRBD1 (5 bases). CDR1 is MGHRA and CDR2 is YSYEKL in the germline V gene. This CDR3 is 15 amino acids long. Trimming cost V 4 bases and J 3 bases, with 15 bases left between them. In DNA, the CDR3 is TGCGCCAGCAGCCCCCAAGGCCCCAGGGACACTGAAGCTTTCTTT. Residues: CASSPQGPRDTEAFF.

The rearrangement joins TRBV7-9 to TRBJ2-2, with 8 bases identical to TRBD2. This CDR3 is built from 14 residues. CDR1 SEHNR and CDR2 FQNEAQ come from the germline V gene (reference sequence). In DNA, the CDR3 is TGTGCTATCGTAGCGGGGCCGAACACCGGGGAGCTGTTTTTT. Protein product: CAIVAGPNTGELFF.

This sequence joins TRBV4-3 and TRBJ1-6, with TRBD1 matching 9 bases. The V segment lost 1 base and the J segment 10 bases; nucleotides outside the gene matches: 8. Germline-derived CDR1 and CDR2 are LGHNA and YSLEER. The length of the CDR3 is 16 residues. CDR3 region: CASSQVQGQGGSPLHF. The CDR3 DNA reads TGCGCCAGCAGCCAAGTGCAGGGACAGGGAGGGTCACCCCTCCACTTT.

CDR3 in amino acids: CASSVLQGNVGYTF. CDR3 DNA sequence: TGTGCCAGCAGCGTGCTACAGGGGAACGTTGGCTACACCTTC. This rearrangement joins TRBV7-9 to TRBJ1-2; TRBD1 agrees at 7 bases. CDR1 is SEHNR, CDR2 FQNEAQ, per germline (reference sequence). The CDR3 is 14 residues long. With V trimmed by 5 bases and J by 7 bases, 10 bases remained unmatched.

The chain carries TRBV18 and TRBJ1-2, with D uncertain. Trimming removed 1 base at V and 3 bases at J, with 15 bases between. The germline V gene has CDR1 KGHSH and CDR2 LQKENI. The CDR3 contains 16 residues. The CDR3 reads CASSPRARVFDYGYTF. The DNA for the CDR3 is TGTGCCAGCTCACCACGGGCGAGGGTATTCGACTATGGCTACACCTTC.

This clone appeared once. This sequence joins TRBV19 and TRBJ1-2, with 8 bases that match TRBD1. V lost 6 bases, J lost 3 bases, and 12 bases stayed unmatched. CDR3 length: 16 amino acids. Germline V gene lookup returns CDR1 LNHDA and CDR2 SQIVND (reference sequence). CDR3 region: CASSPGGDRQYYGYTF. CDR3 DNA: TGTGCCAGTAGCCCAGGGGGGGACAGGCAATACTATGGCTACACCTTC.

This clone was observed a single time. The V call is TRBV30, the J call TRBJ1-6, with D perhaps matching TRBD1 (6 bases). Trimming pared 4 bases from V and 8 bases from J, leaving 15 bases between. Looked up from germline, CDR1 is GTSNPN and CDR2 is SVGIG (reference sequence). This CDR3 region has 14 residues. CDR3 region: CAWINVGAYSPLHF. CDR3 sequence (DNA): TGTGCCTGGATTAATGTGGGGGCGTATTCACCCCTCCACTTT. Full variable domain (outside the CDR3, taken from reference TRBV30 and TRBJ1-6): SQTIHQWPATLVQPVGSPLSLECTVEGTSNPNLYWYRQAAGRGLQLLFYSVGIGQISSEVPQNLSASRPQDRQFILSSKKLLLSDSGFYLCAWINVGAYSPLHFGNGTRLTVT.

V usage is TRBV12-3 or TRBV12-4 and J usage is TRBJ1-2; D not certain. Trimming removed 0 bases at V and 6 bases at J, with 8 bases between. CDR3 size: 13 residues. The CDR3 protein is CASSLAPGDGYTF. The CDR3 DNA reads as TGTGCCAGCAGTTTAGCGCCCGGGGATGGCTACACCTTC.

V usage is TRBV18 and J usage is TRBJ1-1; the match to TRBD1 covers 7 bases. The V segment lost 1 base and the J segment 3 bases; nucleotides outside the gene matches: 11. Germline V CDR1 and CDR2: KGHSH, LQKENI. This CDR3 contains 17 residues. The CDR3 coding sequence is TGTGCCAGCTCACCACTTGGGGCAGGGGGTTCTTACACTGAAGCTTTCTTT. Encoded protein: CASSPLGAGGSYTEAFF. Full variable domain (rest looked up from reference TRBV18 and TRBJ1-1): NAGVMQNPRHLVRRRGQEARLRCSPMKGHSHVYWYRQLPEEGLKFMVYLQKENIIDESGMPKERFSAEFPKEGPSILRIQQVVRGDSAAYFCASSPLGAGGSYTEAFFGQGTRLTVV.

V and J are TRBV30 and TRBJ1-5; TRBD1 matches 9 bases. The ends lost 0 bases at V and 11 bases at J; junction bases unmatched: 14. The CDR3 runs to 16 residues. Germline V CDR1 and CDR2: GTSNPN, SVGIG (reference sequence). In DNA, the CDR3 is TGTGCCTGGAGTGTCGGATTCGCGGGACAGGGAGATACCCAGCATTTT. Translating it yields CAWSVGFAGQGDTQHF.

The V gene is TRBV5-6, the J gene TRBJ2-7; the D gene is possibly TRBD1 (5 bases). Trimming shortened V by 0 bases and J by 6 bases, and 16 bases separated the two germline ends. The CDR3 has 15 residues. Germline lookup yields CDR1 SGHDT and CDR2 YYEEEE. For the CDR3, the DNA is TGTGCCAGCAGCTTGGTGGCAGGGAAAGGTGTCGAGCAGTACTTC. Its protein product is CASSLVAGKGVEQYF. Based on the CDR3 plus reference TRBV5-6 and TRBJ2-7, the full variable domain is DAGVTQSPTHLIKTRGQQVTLRCSPKSGHDTVSWYQQALGQGPQFIFQYYEEEERQRGNFPDRFSGHQFPNYSSELNVNALLLGDSALYLCASSLVAGKGVEQYFGPGTRLTVT.

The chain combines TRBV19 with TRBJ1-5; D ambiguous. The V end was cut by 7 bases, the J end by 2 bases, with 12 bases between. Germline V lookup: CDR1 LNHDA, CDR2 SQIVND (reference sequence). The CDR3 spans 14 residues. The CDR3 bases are TGTGCCAGTAATGACAAACCCGGCAATCAGCCCCAGCATTTT. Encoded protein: CASNDKPGNQPQHF.

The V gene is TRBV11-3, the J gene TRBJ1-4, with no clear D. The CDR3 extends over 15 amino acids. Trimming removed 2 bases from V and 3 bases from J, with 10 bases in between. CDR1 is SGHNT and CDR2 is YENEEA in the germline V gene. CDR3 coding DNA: TGTGCCAGCAGCTTAAACCCTGGAGCTAATGAAAAACTGTTTTTT. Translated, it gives CASSLNPGANEKLFF.